Listed here are 5 T cell receptor beta chains from one sample, sequenced in a study of blood T cell repertoires in COVID-19. Produced via immunoSEQ multiplex PCR; TCRdb's table is partial and in-frame only. This table holds 280,000 or so clones, roughly 90% found once. Sequencing was done on a sample of peripheral blood. The receptors stem from a young man with active or convalescent COVID-19.

The chain recombines TRBV5-6 with TRBJ1-1; 8 positions agree with TRBD1. Looked up from germline, CDR1 is SGHDT and CDR2 is YYEEEE. The J segment lost 0 bases and the V segment lost 2 bases, leaving 9 bases of the junction unmatched. The length of the CDR3 is 17 residues. DNA of the CDR3: TGTGCCAGCAGCTTCCTTTCCGGGACAGGAATGAACACTGAAGCTTTCTTT. Translation: CASSFLSGTGMNTEAFF.

The chain recombines TRBV19 with TRBJ1-2; 10 nucleotides align to TRBD1. Germline values: CDR1 LNHDA, CDR2 SQIVND (reference sequence). V lost 9 bases, J lost 6 bases, and 7 bases stayed unmatched. The CDR3 consists of 13 residues. The CDR3 loop is CASKDRGHHGYTF. CDR3 nucleotides: TGTGCCAGCAAAGACAGGGGGCATCATGGCTACACCTTC. Filled out from reference TRBV19 and TRBJ1-2, the complete variable domain reads DGGITQSPKYLFRKEGQNVTLSCEQNLNHDAMYWYRQDPGQGLRLIYYSQIVNDFQKGDIAEGYSVSREKKESFPLTVTSAQKNPTAFYLCASKDRGHHGYTFGSGTRLTVV.

The chain has TRBV21-1 and TRBJ1-5; the table names TRBD1, a call not compared with the DNA. TRBV21-1 is a listed pseudogene. CDR3 length equals 15 residues. Here the CDR3 reads CASSKAGRVDQPQHF. The CDR3 bases are TGTGCCAGCAGCAAAGCCGGCAGGGTGGATCAGCCCCAGCATTTT.

V and J are TRBV12-5 and TRBJ2-5; 9 positions agree with TRBD1. The V and J ends lost 6 bases and 4 bases, in that order; junction bases with no gene match: 6. Per germline, CDR1 LGHNT and CDR2 FRNRAP. This CDR3 is 14 amino acids long. The CDR3 here is CASGGQGRGETQYF. For the CDR3, the DNA is TGTGCTAGTGGCGGACAGGGGCGCGGAGAGACCCAGTACTTC.

The V gene is TRBV27, the J gene TRBJ1-5, with D unclear. Germline lookup yields CDR1 MNHEY and CDR2 SMNVEV (reference sequence). The CDR3 is 14 residues long. The V end lost 5 bases, the J end lost 2 bases, and 10 bases lay between the germline ends. In DNA, the CDR3 is TGTGCCAGCAGTGACAACATTGGCAATCAGCCCCAGCATTTT. This sequence encodes CASSDNIGNQPQHF.